Following are 21 T cell receptor beta chains from one sample sequenced in a study of shared clonotypes between healthy human individuals. The table came from immunoSEQ multiplex PCR; TCRdb's copy has only in-frame clones and leaves some out. The data show about 2.4 million clones, roughly 93% seen once. The specimen sequenced was naive CD4+ T cells from PBMCs. The subset: CD45RA+ positively selected. These receptors came from a man between 18 and 35 years old in good health. Some clones in this sample may be carry-over from other donors' samples.

This sequence joins TRBV7-8 and TRBJ2-2; no definite D call. Trimming stripped 1 base from V and 6 bases from J, with 6 bases between. Germline loops: CDR1 SGHVS, CDR2 FQNEAQ. The CDR3 has 13 residues. In DNA, the CDR3 is TGTGCCAGCAGCTTAGTTCATTCCGGGGAGCTGTTTTTT. The encoded protein is CASSLVHSGELFF.

The chain is built from TRBV4-1 and TRBJ1-1; 11 nucleotides agree with TRBD1. Germline trimming cut 5 bases from V and 3 bases from J; bases unmatched to any gene: 5. The germline gives CDR1 MGHRA, CDR2 YSYEKL. The CDR3 loop spans 15 amino acids. The CDR3: CASSETGQGDTEAFF. The CDR3, as DNA: TGCGCCAGCAGCGAAACGGGACAGGGGGACACTGAAGCTTTCTTT.

V and J are TRBV29-1 and TRBJ1-1; tentatively, D is TRBD1 (5 bases). Germline V gene data show CDR1 as SQVTM and CDR2 as ANQGSEA. This CDR3 is built from 17 residues. V shed 5 bases and J shed 5 bases, with 27 bases lying between them. Written as DNA, the CDR3 is TGCAGCGTTACAGGAAGGATTGGGGGGAGGGGAAGGACTGAAGCTTTCTTT. It specifies CSVTGRIGGRGRTEAFF.

CDR3 in amino acids: CASSRFGGNTEAFF. The CDR3 bases are TGTGCCAGCAGCCGCTTTGGGGGGAACACTGAAGCTTTCTTT. The V and J genes are TRBV7-8 and TRBJ1-1, with D possibly being TRBD1 (5 bases). This CDR3 has 14 residues. V gave up 5 bases and J gave up 1 base, with 11 bases separating them. Germline V gene data show CDR1 as SGHVS and CDR2 as FQNEAQ.

The V and J genes are TRBV20-1 and TRBJ2-5; D uncertain. The V gene lost 7 bases and the J gene lost 3 bases, with 6 bases spanning the gap. CDR3 length equals 10 residues. CDR1 is DFQATT and CDR2 is SNEGSKA in the germline V gene (reference sequence). The CDR3: CSVSEETQYF. The CDR3, as DNA: TGCAGTGTTTCAGAAGAGACCCAGTACTTC.

The chain employs TRBV29-1 and TRBJ1-2; D uncertain. The V and J ends lost 0 bases and 4 bases respectively, with 12 bases between them. In germline, CDR1 is SQVTM, CDR2 ANQGSEA. The CDR3 spans 14 residues. CDR3 DNA sequence: TGCAGCGTTGAAGAGAAAGGTGCAGGCTATGGCTACACCTTC. It is translated as CSVEEKGAGYGYTF.

On this clone: At one of its ends the junction is not consistent with the germline gene, which may arise from a read error. The chain links TRBV6-1 to TRBJ2-7, with a possible D match to TRBD2 (7 bases). CDR1 is MNHNS and CDR2 is SASEGT in the germline V gene. The CDR3 extends over 16 amino acids. The CDR3, as DNA: TGTGCCAGCAGAGAAGAGGGGGGGCGGGCCTCCTACGAGCAGTACTTC. It yields the protein CASREEGGRASYEQYF.

This clone showed up just once. The CDR3 region has the DNA TGTGCCAGCACCGAAATCAGGGGAGGATTTACGGAGACCCAGTACTTC. This codes for CASTEIRGGFTETQYF. The rearrangement links TRBV7-9 to TRBJ2-5; D tentatively reads TRBD1 or TRBD2 (6 bases each). V was clipped by 7 bases and J by 5 bases, with 23 bases between them. CDR1 is SEHNR, CDR2 FQNEAQ, per germline (reference sequence). The CDR3 has 16 amino acids.

The chain carries TRBV6-1 and TRBJ1-2, with TRBD1 as a possible D gene (6 bases). The CDR3 consists of 14 residues. The germline V gene has CDR1 MNHNS and CDR2 SASEGT. V gave up 7 bases and J gave up 0 bases, with 12 bases separating them. In nucleotides, the CDR3 is TGTGCCAGCACTGGACAGCTCACTAACTATGGCTACACCTTC. Translation: CASTGQLTNYGYTF.

On this clone itself: Other DNA sequences in the same sample also yield this CDR3. The gene calls are TRBV5-1 and TRBJ2-2; D gene uncertain. The germline V gene encodes CDR1 SGHRS and CDR2 YFSETQ. The V and J ends lost 4 bases and 4 bases respectively, with 11 bases between them. This CDR3 spans 14 amino acids. The CDR3 coding sequence is TGCGCCAGCAGCCCAGGACGGGTCACCGGGGAGCTGTTTTTT. Residues: CASSPGRVTGELFF.

This chain uses TRBV14 with TRBJ1-2, with a tentative D call TRBD1 (5 bases). The germline gives CDR1 SGHDN, CDR2 FVKESK. Trimming shortened V by 2 bases and J by 4 bases, and 20 bases separated the two germline ends. The CDR3 runs to 17 residues. CDR3 bases: TGTGCCAGCAGCCAACACGATGACAGTTGGGGGACCTATGGCTACACCTTC. The encoded protein is CASSQHDDSWGTYGYTF.

The V gene is TRBV7-2, the J gene TRBJ2-6; maybe TRBD2 (5 bases). With 5 bases removed from V and 0 bases from J, the gap between germline ends came to 17 bases. CDR3 length: 18 amino acids. CDR1 is SGHTA and CDR2 is FQGNSA in the germline V gene. The CDR3 here is CASSRPPRAGSGANVLTF. CDR3 nucleotide sequence: TGTGCCAGCAGCCGACCTCCGAGGGCGGGCTCTGGGGCCAACGTCCTGACTTTC.

The chain is built from TRBV2 and TRBJ2-7; no definite D call. V was pared by 6 bases and J by 3 bases, with 12 bases between. Germline CDR1 and CDR2: SNHLY and FYNNEI. This CDR3 region has 13 residues. The CDR3 region has the DNA TGTGCCAGCAGGGAATACCTCTTCTACGAGCAGTACTTC. This gives the protein CASREYLFYEQYF.

The chain links TRBV6-1 to TRBJ2-7; TRBD1 agrees at 10 bases. The CDR3 has 14 residues. With 6 bases clipped from V and 4 bases from J, the junction kept 6 bases outside the gene matches. Germline V CDR1 and CDR2: MNHNS, SASEGT. The CDR3 sequence: CASSWTGGLYEQYF. The CDR3 DNA reads as TGTGCCAGCAGCTGGACAGGGGGTTTGTACGAGCAGTACTTC.

The CDR3 DNA reads TGTGCCACCAGCAGACAGACAGATGGCTACACCTTC. It is translated as CATSRQTDGYTF. The V and J genes are TRBV15 and TRBJ1-2; D might be TRBD1 (5 bases). Germline lookup yields CDR1 LNHNV and CDR2 YYDKDF (reference sequence). The V end lost 2 bases, the J end lost 6 bases, and 7 bases lay between the germline ends. The CDR3 has 12 residues.

This clone was seen only once. This chain uses TRBV18 with TRBJ2-7, with 13 positions matching TRBD2. This CDR3 comprises 18 residues. Germline-derived CDR1 and CDR2 are KGHSH and LQKENI. V lost 3 bases, J lost 4 bases, and 12 bases stayed unmatched. The CDR3 is CASSPRTSGSRISYEQYF. The CDR3 coding sequence is TGTGCCAGCTCACCCCGGACTAGCGGGAGCAGGATATCGTACGAGCAGTACTTC.

This clone showed up just a few times. Additional DNA sequences in this sample encode the identical CDR3. V is TRBV5-1 and J is TRBJ1-4; TRBD1 matches 10 bases. The CDR3 totals 15 residues. V lost 0 bases to trimming and J lost 6 bases; unmatched junction nucleotides: 2. The V gene's germline CDR1 is SGHRS and CDR2 YFSETQ. In nucleotides, the CDR3 is TGCGCCAGCAGCTTGGCGGGGACAGGGGATGAAAAACTGTTTTTT. Translation: CASSLAGTGDEKLFF.

In this sample, this clone turned up once. J is TRBJ1-2 and V is TRBV5-4, with D perhaps matching TRBD1 (5 bases). CDR1 and CDR2 from the germline V gene are SGHNT and YYREEE (reference sequence). V was trimmed by 2 bases and J by 8 bases, leaving 19 bases between them. The CDR3 is 15 amino acids. The CDR3 protein is CASSLIGTEAGGYTF. The CDR3 DNA reads as TGTGCCAGCAGCTTAATCGGGACGGAGGCAGGGGGCTACACCTTC.

The rearrangement links TRBV28 to TRBJ2-4; D gene uncertain. Germline V gives CDR1 MDHEN, CDR2 SYDVKM. Trimming removed 1 base from V and 0 bases from J, with 7 bases in between. This CDR3 is 15 amino acids long. CDR3 DNA: TGTGCCAGCAGTTTATTGGGTATAGCCAAAAACATTCAGTACTTC. This encodes CASSLLGIAKNIQYF.

The chain uses TRBV28 and TRBJ1-2; TRBD1 is a possible D gene (6 bases). The CDR3 has 14 residues. V gave up 5 bases and J gave up 7 bases, with 17 bases separating them. The V gene's germline CDR1 is MDHEN and CDR2 SYDVKM. The CDR3 sequence: CASSTTQTGAGYTF. The CDR3 coding sequence is TGTGCCAGCAGTACCACCCAGACAGGAGCTGGCTACACCTTC.

This clone was counted only a few times. The V and J genes are TRBV11-2 and TRBJ1-2, with D unclear. The CDR3 extends over 13 amino acids. The germline CDR1 and CDR2 sequences are SGHAT and FQNNGV. Trimming removed 1 base from V and 4 bases from J, with 7 bases in between. The CDR3 is CASSLGRIYGYTF. The CDR3 coding sequence is TGTGCCAGCAGCTTAGGACGGATCTATGGCTACACCTTC.